The clone carrying this T cell receptor (beta chain) occurred once. No antigen is known for it. Profiling relied on immunoSEQ multiplex PCR, and the TCRdb table lists in-frame clones only, not all of them. The sample includes about 94,000 clones, roughly 91% of them seen just once. The data stem from a study of graft-versus-host responses after intestinal transplantation. Study outcomes and limitations: There was an association between peak levels of circulating GvH clones and early post-transplant HvG declines. The authors found GvH clones in recipient marrow, some appearing first in ileum or blood.

This TCR was recovered from a human donor who received an intestinal transplant. The specimen comprised unstimulated CD8+ T cells sorted from spleen or lymph node cells, sampled before intestinal transplant.

The CDR3 DNA reads as TGTGCCAGTACCGGATGGAGGAGCAATCAGCCCCAGCATTTT. It specifies CASTGWRSNQPQHF. J is TRBJ1-5 and V is TRBV19; D uncertain. The V gene lost 7 bases and the J gene lost 1 base, with 11 bases spanning the gap. The germline V gene encodes CDR1 LNHDA and CDR2 SQIVND (reference sequence). The CDR3 covers 14 residues. The entire variable domain, with the rest obtained from reference TRBV19 and TRBJ1-5, is as follows: DGGITQSPKYLFRKEGQNVTLSCEQNLNHDAMYWYRQDPGQGLRLIYYSQIVNDFQKGDIAEGYSVSREKKESFPLTVTSAQKNPTAFYLCASTGWRSNQPQHFGDGTRLSIL.